Following are 14 T cell receptor beta chains from one sample sequenced in a study of vaccination and CD4 T cells after COVID-19. Treatment: roughly 10-day PBMC culture with coronavirus spike peptide pools or control peptides (ViraFEST assay). The assay that was used to sequence DNA from cultured CD4+ T cells was the Oncomine TCR Beta short-read assay. TCRdb fed the PCR reads into MiXCR, producing one record per CDR3 protein. The sample lists 15,000 to 20,000 distinct CDR3 sequences, roughly two fifths occurring once. These receptors are not linked to any known antigen. The starting material was CD4+ T cells from blood, cultured in vitro, obtained before SARS-CoV-2 vaccination. These TCRs come from a human donor who had recovered from COVID-19.

V gene TRBV28 combines with J gene TRBJ1-6; D is unclear. V lost 3 bases to trimming and J lost 7 bases, with 7 bases between them. Germline V gives CDR1 MDHEN, CDR2 SYDVKM. The CDR3 contains 13 residues. CDR3 sequence: CASSLDPNSPLHF. The CDR3 DNA reads as TGTGCCAGCAGTTTGGACCCCAATTCACCCCTCCACTTT.

V usage is TRBV7-2 and J usage is TRBJ1-1; maybe TRBD1 (5 bases). CDR1 is SGHTA and CDR2 is FQGNSA in the germline V gene. The CDR3 sequence is 12 residues long. Trimming pared 1 base from V and 10 bases from J, leaving 10 bases between. As DNA, the CDR3 is TGTGCCAGCAGCTTAGGGGGCGTCCGAGCTTTCTTT. Its translation: CASSLGGVRAFF.

V is TRBV15 and J is TRBJ2-1; 10 nucleotides match TRBD1. This CDR3 is built from 16 residues. Per germline, CDR1 LNHNV and CDR2 YYDKDF (reference sequence). V trimming: 1 base; J trimming: 5 bases; junction bases outside the gene matches: 5. The CDR3, as DNA: TGTGCCACCAGCAGAGTGGGACAGGGGCCCGACAATGAGCAGTTCTTC. Translation gives CATSRVGQGPDNEQFF.

The CDR3 loop reads CASSLDQGGTGELFF. DNA for the CDR3: TGTGCCAGCAGCTTAGACCAGGGTGGAACCGGGGAGCTGTTTTTT. The chain couples TRBV11-3 to TRBJ2-2; TRBD1 is a possible D gene (5 bases). Germline loops: CDR1 SGHNT, CDR2 YENEEA. V was pared by 0 bases and J by 5 bases, with 10 bases between. The CDR3 covers 15 residues.

In this sample, this clonotype turned up a few times. The rearrangement links TRBV5-5 to TRBJ2-3; D is unclear. From germline, CDR1 is SGHKS and CDR2 YYEKEE (reference sequence). The CDR3 loop spans 15 amino acids. V was clipped by 5 bases and J by 0 bases, with 13 bases between them. The CDR3 loop reads CASRNTPTSTDTQYF. In DNA form, the CDR3 reads TGTGCCAGCAGGAATACGCCCACTAGCACAGATACGCAGTATTTT.

The chain joins TRBV6-1 to TRBJ1-6; 9 bases match TRBD1. The ends lost 6 bases at V and 9 bases at J; junction bases unmatched: 9. This CDR3 is built from 15 residues. From germline, CDR1 is MNHNS and CDR2 SASEGT. This chain's CDR3 is CASRGVTGGGSPLHF. The CDR3 bases are TGTGCCAGCAGGGGCGTCACAGGGGGCGGTTCACCCCTCCACTTT.

This clonotype was recorded a few times. The CDR3: CASSLAGRGSTDTQYF. The CDR3 nucleotides are TGTGCCAGCAGCTTAGCCGGGCGGGGTAGCACAGATACGCAGTATTTT. The chain joins TRBV7-9 to TRBJ2-3, with D perhaps matching TRBD2 (6 bases). The length of the CDR3 is 16 residues. With 0 bases removed from V and 0 bases from J, the gap between germline ends came to 10 bases. The V gene's germline CDR1 is SEHNR and CDR2 FQNEAQ (reference sequence).

V gene TRBV7-9 combines with J gene TRBJ1-6, with D perhaps TRBD1 (6 bases). CDR1 is SEHNR, CDR2 FQNEAQ, per germline (reference sequence). Trimming left V 5 bases short and J 10 bases short, with 15 bases between. The length of the CDR3 is 14 residues. This CDR3 reads CASSADRSMSPLHF. In DNA, the CDR3 is TGTGCCAGCAGCGCGGACAGATCGATGTCACCCCTCCACTTT. Based on the CDR3 plus reference TRBV7-9 and TRBJ1-6, the full variable domain is DTGVSQNPRHKITKRGQNVTFRCDPISEHNRLYWYRQTLGQGPEFLTYFQNEAQLEKSRLLSDRFSAERPKGSFSTLEIQRTEQGDSAMYLCASSADRSMSPLHFGNGTRLTVT.

This clonotype was picked up a small number of times. The chain employs TRBV20-1 and TRBJ2-6; 10 bases are shared with TRBD1. The V gene end was trimmed by 6 bases and the J gene end by 0 bases; junction bases not matched to a gene: 5. The V gene's germline CDR1 is DFQATT and CDR2 SNEGSKA (reference sequence). The CDR3 loop spans 16 amino acids. CDR3 in amino acids: CSAGDRGSSGANVLTF. The CDR3 bases are TGCAGTGCCGGGGACAGGGGATCCTCTGGGGCCAACGTCCTGACTTTC.

The chain links TRBV7-6 to TRBJ2-2; TRBD2 matches at 9 bases. Losses at the gene ends were 5 bases for V and 5 bases for J; bases not matched to a gene: 15. CDR3 size: 18 residues. The germline V gene has CDR1 SGHVS and CDR2 FNYEAQ. This chain's CDR3 is CASSRSETSGAPTGELFF. In DNA form, the CDR3 reads TGTGCCAGCAGCCGTAGTGAGACTAGCGGTGCTCCAACCGGGGAGCTGTTTTTT.

V and J are TRBV7-4 and TRBJ1-1, with 7 nucleotides matching TRBD1. The CDR3 length is 16 residues. V shed 5 bases and J 3 bases; nucleotides not matched to a gene: 12. Germline-derived CDR1 and CDR2 are SGHVT and SQSDAQ. CDR3 sequence: CASSGGPGQGDTEAFF. CDR3 coding DNA: TGTGCCAGCAGCGGGGGACCAGGGCAGGGGGACACTGAAGCTTTCTTT.

This chain connects TRBV20-1 to TRBJ2-3; D gene unclear. V lost 6 bases and J 2 bases, leaving 15 bases between the germline ends. The V gene's germline CDR1 is DFQATT and CDR2 SNEGSKA (reference sequence). The CDR3 runs to 14 residues. CDR3 sequence (DNA): TGCAGTGCCCTTCTTGGAGTCTCCACAGATACGCAGTATTTT. Amino acids: CSALLGVSTDTQYF.

The chain has TRBV6-5 and TRBJ2-5, with a tentative D call TRBD2 (6 bases). Germline V gene data show CDR1 as MNHEY and CDR2 as SVGAGI. The CDR3 spans 15 residues. Trimming cost V 4 bases and J 5 bases, with 17 bases left between them. The chain's CDR3 is CASSFRPAGLETQYF. The CDR3 DNA reads as TGTGCCAGCAGTTTCCGACCCGCGGGGTTGGAGACCCAGTACTTC.

J is TRBJ2-2 and V is TRBV24-1; 9 bases are a match to TRBD2. Trimming removed 3 bases from V and 0 bases from J; junction bases left unmatched: 4. This CDR3 spans 17 amino acids. Germline CDR1 is KGHDR and CDR2 is SFDVKD. CDR3 in DNA: TGTGCCACCAGTGATGTGGGCGGGAGGGCGAACACCGGGGAGCTGTTTTTT. It is translated as CATSDVGGRANTGELFF.